The text below deals with one T cell receptor beta chain. No antigen is known for it. The sample belongs to a study of identical twins. Study-level findings and limits: Recombination models fit unrelated individuals' TCR alpha sharing but underestimated twins'. For out-of-frame alpha sequences shared by twins, low generation probability was in excess.

The CDR3 totals 16 residues. CDR1 and CDR2 from the germline V gene are MNHEY and SVGAGI. The V and J ends lost 1 base and 2 bases respectively, with 11 bases between them. One entry per CDR3 protein, called by TCRdb with MiXCR from the 5' RACE reads. Of 1,800,000 or so distinct CDR3 sequences in the sample, roughly 35% are singletons; the top ten hold roughly 0.3%. V is TRBV6-5 and J is TRBJ2-2; D ambiguous. The sequenced sample consisted of cord blood. This clonotype was sampled from a newborn girl in good health. Here the CDR3 DNA reads TGTGCCAGCAGTTACTGGATGGGCGCTAACACCGGGGAGCTGTTTTTT. Amino acids: CASSYWMGANTGELFF.